This T cell receptor beta chain was sequenced during a study of T cell changes during pregnancy in multiple sclerosis. Sequenced by immunoSEQ multiplex PCR; TCRdb stores in-frame clones only, minus some. The sample records roughly 40,000 clones, roughly 87% being singletons. This clone was recorded many times. The input for sequencing was CD4+ T cells from peripheral blood mononuclear cells, taken after pregnancy. The TCR originated in a female donor with multiple sclerosis, enrolled in a pregnancy study.

CDR3 coding DNA: TGTGCCATCAGTGTAAGACAGGGAGGCAATTCACCCCTCCACTTT. Translated, it gives CAISVRQGGNSPLHF. The chain carries TRBV10-3 and TRBJ1-6; TRBD1 matches 7 bases. Germline lookup yields CDR1 ENHRY and CDR2 SYGVKD. The CDR3 runs to 15 residues. Trimming at V came to 4 bases and at J to 7 bases, leaving 7 bases not matched to a gene.